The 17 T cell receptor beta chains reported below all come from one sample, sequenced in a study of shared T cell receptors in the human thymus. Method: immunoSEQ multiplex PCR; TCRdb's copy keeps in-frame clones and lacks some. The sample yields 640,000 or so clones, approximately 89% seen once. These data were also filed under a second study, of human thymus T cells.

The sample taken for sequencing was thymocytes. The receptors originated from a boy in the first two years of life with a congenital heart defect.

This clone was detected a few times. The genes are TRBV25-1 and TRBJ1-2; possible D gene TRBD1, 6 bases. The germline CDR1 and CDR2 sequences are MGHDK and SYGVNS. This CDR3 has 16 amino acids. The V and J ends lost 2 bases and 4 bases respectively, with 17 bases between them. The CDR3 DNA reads TGTGCCAGCAGTGAACTCCGGACGACAGGTCGCTATGGCTACACCTTC. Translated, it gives CASSELRTTGRYGYTF.

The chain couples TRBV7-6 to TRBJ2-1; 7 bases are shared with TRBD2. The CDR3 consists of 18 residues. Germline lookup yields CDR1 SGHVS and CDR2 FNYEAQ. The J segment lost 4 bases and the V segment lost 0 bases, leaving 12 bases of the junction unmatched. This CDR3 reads CASSLAGLGTTPYNEQFF. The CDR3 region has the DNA TGTGCCAGCAGCTTAGCCGGCTTGGGGACTACACCTTACAATGAGCAGTTCTTC.

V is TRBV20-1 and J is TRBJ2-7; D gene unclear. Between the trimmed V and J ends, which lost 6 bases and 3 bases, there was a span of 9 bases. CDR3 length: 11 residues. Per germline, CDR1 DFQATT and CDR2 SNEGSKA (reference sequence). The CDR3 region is CSAGRGYEQYF. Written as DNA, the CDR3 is TGCAGTGCCGGCCGCGGCTACGAGCAGTACTTC.

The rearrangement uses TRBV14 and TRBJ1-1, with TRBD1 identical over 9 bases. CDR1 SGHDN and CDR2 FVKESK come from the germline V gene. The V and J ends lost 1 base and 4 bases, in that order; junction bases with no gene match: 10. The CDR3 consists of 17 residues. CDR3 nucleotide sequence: TGTGCCAGCAGCCAAGGGTCTTTGGGACAGGGTCTCACTGAAGCTTTCTTT. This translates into CASSQGSLGQGLTEAFF.

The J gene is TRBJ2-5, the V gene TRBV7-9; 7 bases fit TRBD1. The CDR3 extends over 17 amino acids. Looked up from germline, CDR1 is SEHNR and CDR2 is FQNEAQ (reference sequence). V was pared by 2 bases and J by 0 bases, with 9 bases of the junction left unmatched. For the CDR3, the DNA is TGTGCCAGCAGCTTATCAACCGGGACAGCAGACCAAGAGACCCAGTACTTC. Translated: CASSLSTGTADQETQYF. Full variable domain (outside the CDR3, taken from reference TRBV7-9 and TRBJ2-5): DTGVSQNPRHKITKRGQNVTFRCDPISEHNRLYWYRQTLGQGPEFLTYFQNEAQLEKSRLLSDRFSAERPKGSFSTLEIQRTEQGDSAMYLCASSLSTGTADQETQYFGPGTRLLVL.

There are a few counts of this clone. This CDR3 reads CASSLRTLSLHYNEQFF. DNA for the CDR3: TGTGCCAGCAGCCTGAGGACACTTAGTCTCCACTACAATGAGCAGTTCTTC. This chain joins TRBV25-1 and TRBJ2-1; a possible D gene is TRBD1 (5 bases). Per the germline V gene, CDR1 is MGHDK and CDR2 is SYGVNS. Trimming took 6 bases from V and 3 from J, leaving 21 bases between them. CDR3 length equals 17 residues.

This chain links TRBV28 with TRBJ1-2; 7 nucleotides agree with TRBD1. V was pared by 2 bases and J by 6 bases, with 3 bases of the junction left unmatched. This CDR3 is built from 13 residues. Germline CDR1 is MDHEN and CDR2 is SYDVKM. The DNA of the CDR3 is TGTGCCAGCAGTTTAAGACAGGGTGATGGCTACACCTTC. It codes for CASSLRQGDGYTF.

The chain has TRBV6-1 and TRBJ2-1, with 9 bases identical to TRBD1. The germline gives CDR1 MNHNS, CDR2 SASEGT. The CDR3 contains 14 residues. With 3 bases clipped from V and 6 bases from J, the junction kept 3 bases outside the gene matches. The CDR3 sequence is CASSDLDRGNEQFF. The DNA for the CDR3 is TGTGCCAGCAGTGACCTGGACAGGGGCAATGAGCAGTTCTTC.

CDR3 nucleotide sequence: TGTGCCAGCAGTGAAGCGGGACAGGGAACTCACTCTGGGGCCAACGTCCTGACTTTC. Protein product: CASSEAGQGTHSGANVLTF. This chain connects TRBV6-1 to TRBJ2-6, with TRBD1 matching over 9 bases. V was clipped by 0 bases and J by 0 bases; unmatched bases: 6. CDR3 size: 19 residues. The V gene's germline CDR1 is MNHNS and CDR2 SASEGT.

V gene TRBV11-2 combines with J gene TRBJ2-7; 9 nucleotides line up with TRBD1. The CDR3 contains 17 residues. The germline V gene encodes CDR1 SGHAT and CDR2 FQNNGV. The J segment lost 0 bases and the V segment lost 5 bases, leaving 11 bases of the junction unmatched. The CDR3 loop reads CASSHGTGYGNSYEQYF. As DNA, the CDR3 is TGTGCCAGCAGCCACGGGACAGGGTACGGGAACTCCTACGAGCAGTACTTC.

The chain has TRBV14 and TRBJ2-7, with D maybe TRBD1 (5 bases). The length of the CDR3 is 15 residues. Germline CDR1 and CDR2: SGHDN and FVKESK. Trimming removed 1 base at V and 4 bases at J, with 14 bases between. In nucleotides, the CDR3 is TGTGCCAGCAGCCAAGTCGGGCTACCAGGGTACGAGCAGTACTTC. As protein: CASSQVGLPGYEQYF.

CDR3 coding DNA: TGTGCCAGCACCGCTGGGTGTCGGCAGGCCAACTACGAGCAGTACTTC. The encoded protein is CASTAGCRQANYEQYF. The chain combines TRBV28 with TRBJ2-7; D gene uncertain. The CDR3 runs to 16 residues. CDR1 and CDR2 from the germline V gene are MDHEN and SYDVKM. The germline V and J ends were trimmed by 7 bases and 3 bases, with 22 bases remaining between them.

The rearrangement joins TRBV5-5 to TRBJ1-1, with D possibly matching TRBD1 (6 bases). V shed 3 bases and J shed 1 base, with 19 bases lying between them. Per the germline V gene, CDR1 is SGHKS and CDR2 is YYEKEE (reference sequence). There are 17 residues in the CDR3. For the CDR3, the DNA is TGTGCCAGCAGCTGGCAGGGGACCGGCGGGAGGAACACTGAAGCTTTCTTT. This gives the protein CASSWQGTGGRNTEAFF. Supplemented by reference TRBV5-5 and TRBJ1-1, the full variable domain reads DAGVTQSPTHLIKTRGQQVTLRCSPISGHKSVSWYQQVLGQGPQFIFQYYEKEERGRGNFPDRFSARQFPNYSSELNVNALLLGDSALYLCASSWQGTGGRNTEAFFGQGTRLTVV.

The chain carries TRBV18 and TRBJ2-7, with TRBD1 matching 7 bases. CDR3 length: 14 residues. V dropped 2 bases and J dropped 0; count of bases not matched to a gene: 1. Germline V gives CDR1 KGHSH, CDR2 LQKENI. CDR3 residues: CASSPGTVSYEQYF. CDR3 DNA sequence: TGTGCCAGCTCACCAGGGACAGTCTCCTACGAGCAGTACTTC.

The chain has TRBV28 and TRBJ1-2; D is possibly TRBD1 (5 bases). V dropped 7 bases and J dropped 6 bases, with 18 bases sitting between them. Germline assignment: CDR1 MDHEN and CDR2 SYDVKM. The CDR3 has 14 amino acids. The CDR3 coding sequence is TGTGCCAGCAACATACAGGTTTTACGGGATGGCTACACCTTC. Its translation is CASNIQVLRDGYTF.

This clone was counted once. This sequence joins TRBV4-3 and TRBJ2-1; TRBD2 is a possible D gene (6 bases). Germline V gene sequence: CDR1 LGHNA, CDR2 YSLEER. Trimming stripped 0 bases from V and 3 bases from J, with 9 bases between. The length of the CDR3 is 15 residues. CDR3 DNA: TGCGCCAGCAGCCAAGATAGGCGGGGCTACAATGAGCAGTTCTTC. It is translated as CASSQDRRGYNEQFF.

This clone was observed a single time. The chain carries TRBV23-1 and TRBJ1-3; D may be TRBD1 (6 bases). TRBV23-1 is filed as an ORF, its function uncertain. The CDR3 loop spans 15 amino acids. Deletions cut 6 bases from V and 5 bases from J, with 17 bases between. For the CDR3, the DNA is TGCGCCAGCAGGCGAACAGGGAAAGGAAGAAACACCATATATTTT. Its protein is CASRRTGKGRNTIYF.